The T cell receptor beta chain under discussion was sequenced for a study of cytomegalovirus exposure and HLA in healthy donors. General study findings and limits: Cytomegalovirus association was listed for 150 or so TCR beta chains.

CDR3 length: 17 amino acids. Germline assignment: CDR1 SGDLS and CDR2 YYNGEE. The V and J ends lost 2 bases and 8 bases, in that order; junction bases with no gene match: 14. Assay: immunoSEQ multiplex PCR; the TCRdb copy retains only in-frame clones and omits some. Altogether about 160,000 clones are present, around 85% being singletons, with the ten largest covering approximately 2.3%. Turning to this clone: The antigen remains undetermined.

The sequencing input was PBMCs. The V call is TRBV9, the J call TRBJ2-1; 9 positions match TRBD1. The sequence was obtained from a man aged 25-45 years in good health and CMV-seropositive. CDR3 in DNA: TGTGCCAGCAGCGTGGTACCGGGACAGGGAAGGCCTCATGAGCAGTTCTTC. Translating it yields CASSVVPGQGRPHEQFF. The variable domain in full, completed from reference TRBV9 and TRBJ2-1, reads DSGVTQTPKHLITATGQRVTLRCSPRSGDLSVYWYQQSLDQGLQFLIQYYNGEERAKGNILERFSAQQFPDLHSELNLSSLELGDSALYFCASSVVPGQGRPHEQFFGPGTRLTVL.